This T cell receptor beta chain stems from a study of cytomegalovirus exposure and HLA in healthy donors. Study background: A later analysis reported the approximately 120 validation repertoires used the same platform as the approximately 670 first-cohort repertoires.

Data came from immunoSEQ multiplex PCR; TCRdb stores just in-frame clones and leaves some out. Among about 110,000 clones listed, about 88% were seen once. Concerning this clone: Antigen specificity is unknown.

Trimming took 0 bases from V and 4 from J; bases not matched to a gene: 1. Germline V gives CDR1 SGHDT, CDR2 YYEEEE. The CDR3 runs 14 residues. Study-wide results and limits: While the bulk of TCR sequences proved rare, some public TCRs turned up in many donors. In vitro data verified three CMV-associated chains as specific for CMV antigens. Overall, approximately 150 TCR beta chains were annotated as cytomegalovirus-associated.

What was sequenced was PBMCs. The chain carries TRBV5-6 and TRBJ2-7; 10 bases map to TRBD1. The clonotype was recovered from a woman younger than 35 in good health and CMV-seronegative. Written as DNA, the CDR3 is TGTGCCAGCAGCTTGGTGGGACAGGGGTACGAGCAGTACTTC. Protein sequence: CASSLVGQGYEQYF.